Sequencing of this TCR beta chain was carried out in a study of T cell responses to AZD1222 COVID-19 vaccine. Study-wide results and limits: The span of vaccine-associated CD4 TCRs extended across spike, with dominance at 160-218 and 743-854. After two AZD1222 doses, spike-specific TCR breadth and depth rose versus day 0.

Some clones are missing from TCRdb's copy, which holds only in-frame ones; the method was immunoSEQ multiplex PCR. Of 95,000 to 150,000 clones detected, around 90% appear once; the ten largest clones hold approximately 2.6%. The CDR3 extends over 15 amino acids. The germline gives CDR1 LGHDT, CDR2 YNNKEL (reference sequence). Trimming cost V 4 bases and J 4 bases, with 15 bases left between them. Concerning this clone: Its antigen is not known.

The chain has TRBV3-1 (or the pseudogene TRBV3-2) and TRBJ2-3; D is perhaps TRBD2 (5 bases). The TCR was taken from an adult who received the AZD1222 COVID-19 vaccine. The material sequenced was peripheral blood, taken 28 days after the second AZD1222 dose. The CDR3 DNA reads TGTGCCAGCAGCCCTTTGACGGGGAATCCAGATACGCAGTATTTT. Protein sequence: CASSPLTGNPDTQYF.